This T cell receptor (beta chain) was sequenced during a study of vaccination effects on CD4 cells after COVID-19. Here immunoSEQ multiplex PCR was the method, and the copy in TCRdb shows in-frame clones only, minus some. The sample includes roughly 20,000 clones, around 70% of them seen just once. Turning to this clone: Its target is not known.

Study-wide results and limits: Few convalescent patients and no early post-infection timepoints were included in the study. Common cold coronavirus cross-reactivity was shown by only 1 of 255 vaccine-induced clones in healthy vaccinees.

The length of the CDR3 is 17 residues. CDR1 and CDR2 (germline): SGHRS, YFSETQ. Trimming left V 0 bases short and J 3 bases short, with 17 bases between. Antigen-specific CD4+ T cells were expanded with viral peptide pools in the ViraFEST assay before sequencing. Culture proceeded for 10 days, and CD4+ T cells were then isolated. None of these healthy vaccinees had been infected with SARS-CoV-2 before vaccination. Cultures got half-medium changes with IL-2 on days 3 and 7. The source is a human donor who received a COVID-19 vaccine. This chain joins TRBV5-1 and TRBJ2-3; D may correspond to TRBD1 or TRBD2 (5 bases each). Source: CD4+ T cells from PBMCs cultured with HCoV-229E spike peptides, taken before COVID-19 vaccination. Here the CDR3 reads CASSLDTGPLLTDTQYF. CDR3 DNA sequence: TGCGCCAGCAGCTTGGATACGGGGCCTTTGTTAACAGATACGCAGTATTTT.